This T cell receptor beta chain was sequenced in a study of cytomegalovirus exposure and HLA in healthy donors (TCRdb year 2017). Concerning the study at large: According to a later analysis, the roughly 130 validation repertoires were produced on the same platform as the 666 repertoires of the first cohort. To predict cytomegalovirus infection status, the study combined high-throughput TCR immunosequencing, statistical association of individual TCRs with disease status, and machine learning. In addition to the first cohort of approximately 650 subjects, a separate validation cohort of 120 different subjects was used. The study was designed to test whether signatures of past pathogen exposure could be identified by cataloging public T cell receptors.

What the research found in general, with its limitations: It was suggested by the authors that the approach could potentially be generalized to other disease states and immunological phenotypes. A later analysis found that TCRs clustered in the first cohort also tended to co-occur in the roughly 120 validation repertoires, with 94% of cluster scores above 0. Three of the identified cytomegalovirus-associated TCR beta chains were confirmed in vitro to be specific for cytomegalovirus antigens. Across donors, most TCR sequences were observed very rarely, whereas some public TCRs were present in many individuals. A later analysis lacked HLA typing for the validation cohort, so it scored co-occurrence in that cohort across all 120 repertoires. The study gave a list of 150 to 200 TCR beta chains associated with cytomegalovirus. The classifier was reported to diagnose cytomegalovirus status with high specificity and sensitivity in both the original cohort and the validation cohort.

Separate from the roughly 650-subject first cohort, the validation cohort of some 130 subjects was the group to which the donors belonged. On this clone: This receptor's antigen is unknown. Per-base quality was not reported, and no clone a single base away is much larger than it.

Including cysteine and phenylalanine, the CDR3 has 16 amino acids. Here the CDR3 DNA is all that survives: 48 bases in frame from base 1. At the junction V is shortened by 6 bases and J by 5 bases; bases outside the gene matches: 11. The germline V gene provides CDR1 SNHLY and CDR2 FYNNEI. The library was generated by the immunoSEQ multiplex PCR assay. The original methods were these. A statistical classification framework was built for diagnosing cytomegalovirus status from the catalog of TCR beta chain sequences. The immuneACCESS repertoire file appears here via TCRdb, limited to in-frame rearrangements. These files lack a portion of the clones; in checked studies, under half of the deficit traces to unresolved V genes, and the cause of the others is not known. V, J and clone size were drawn from that table, and D and trimming were deduced from the DNA. The sample table contains some 49,000 clones; only one count was recorded for about 93% of them. Together, the top ten hold approximately 8.1% of the sample.

The specimen was PBMCs. The rearrangement joined TRBV2 to TRBJ2-1; 9 of the junction bases match TRBD2. The TCR was taken from a woman under 30 in good health and CMV-seropositive. The CDR3 in this case is CASRSVIAGVHNEQFF. The sequenced DNA is TGTGCCAGCAGAAGCGTGATAGCGGGAGTCCACAATGAGCAGTTCTTC.